This T cell receptor (beta chain) comes out of a study of cytomegalovirus exposure and HLA in healthy donors. At the level of the study: Out of about 360 genotyped donors, about 84% belonged to the Caucasian-associated ancestry cluster. Findings and caveats of the study: Follow-up analysis seemed to connect common viral pathogens with several of the most significant clusters identified. Within the data, a cluster of highly shared sequence variants was likely a sequencing artifact.

Germline V gene data show CDR1 as SNHLY and CDR2 as FYNNEI. This CDR3 comprises 16 residues. V lost 7 bases, J lost 1 base, and 17 bases lay in between. PCR involved 60 Vbeta and 13 Jbeta primers. Only in-frame clones appear in the TCRdb table, and some are missing; sequencing was by immunoSEQ multiplex PCR. The sample lists 200,000 to 250,000 clones, 82% seen once, with about 2.6% in the top ten. A remark on this clone: Antigen specificity is unknown.

The sample was PBMCs. The rearrangement uses TRBV2 and TRBJ1-5, with D possibly matching TRBD1 (6 bases). This sequence originates from a woman aged 35 to 49 in good health and CMV-seronegative. CDR3 loop: CASKPGHIISNQPQHF. The CDR3 bases are TGTGCCAGCAAGCCGGGACACATTATAAGCAATCAGCCCCAGCATTTT.